This TCR beta chain comes out of a study of blood T cell repertoires in COVID-19. In the original processing: Reference gene primer amplification gave nucleated cell count estimates. Assay: immunoSEQ multiplex PCR; the TCRdb copy retains only in-frame clones and omits some. The V and J calls and clone size are taken from that table; D and trimming were inferred from the DNA. Of 300,000 to 350,000 clones in the sample, 90% were seen once. V was shortened by 6 bases and J by 7 bases, with 9 bases between the two germline ends. This CDR3 has 11 amino acids. Germline V gives CDR1 MNHNY, CDR2 SVGAGI (reference sequence).

The clonotype was recovered from a woman in her thirties or forties with COVID-19, enrolled during active disease. The chain has TRBV6-6 and TRBJ1-2; D is undetermined. The material sequenced was peripheral blood. DNA for the CDR3: TGTGCCAGCAGAGATCGCGGTGGCTACACCTTC. Translated, it gives CASRDRGGYTF.